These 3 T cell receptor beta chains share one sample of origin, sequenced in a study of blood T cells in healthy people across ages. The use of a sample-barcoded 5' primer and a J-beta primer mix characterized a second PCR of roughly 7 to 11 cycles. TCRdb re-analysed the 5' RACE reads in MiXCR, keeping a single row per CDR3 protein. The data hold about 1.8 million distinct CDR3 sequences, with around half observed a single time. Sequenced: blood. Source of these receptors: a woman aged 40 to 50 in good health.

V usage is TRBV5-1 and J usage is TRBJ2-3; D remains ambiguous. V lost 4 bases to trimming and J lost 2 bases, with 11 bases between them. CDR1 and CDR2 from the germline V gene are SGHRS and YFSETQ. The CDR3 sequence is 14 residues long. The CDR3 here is CASSPDPTTDTQYF. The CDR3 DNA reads TGCGCCAGCAGCCCGGACCCGACCACAGATACGCAGTATTTT.

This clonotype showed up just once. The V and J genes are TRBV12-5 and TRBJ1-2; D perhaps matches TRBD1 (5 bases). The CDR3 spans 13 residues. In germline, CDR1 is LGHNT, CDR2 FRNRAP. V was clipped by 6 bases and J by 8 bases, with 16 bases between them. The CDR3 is CASGKTGLGGYTF. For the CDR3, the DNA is TGTGCTAGTGGCAAAACAGGACTGGGCGGCTACACCTTC.

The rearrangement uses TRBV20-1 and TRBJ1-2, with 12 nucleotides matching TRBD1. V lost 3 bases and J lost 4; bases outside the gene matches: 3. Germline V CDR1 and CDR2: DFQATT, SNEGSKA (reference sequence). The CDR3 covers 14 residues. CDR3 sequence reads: CSARGTGGIYGYTF. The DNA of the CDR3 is TGCAGTGCTAGGGGGACAGGGGGCATCTATGGCTACACCTTC.